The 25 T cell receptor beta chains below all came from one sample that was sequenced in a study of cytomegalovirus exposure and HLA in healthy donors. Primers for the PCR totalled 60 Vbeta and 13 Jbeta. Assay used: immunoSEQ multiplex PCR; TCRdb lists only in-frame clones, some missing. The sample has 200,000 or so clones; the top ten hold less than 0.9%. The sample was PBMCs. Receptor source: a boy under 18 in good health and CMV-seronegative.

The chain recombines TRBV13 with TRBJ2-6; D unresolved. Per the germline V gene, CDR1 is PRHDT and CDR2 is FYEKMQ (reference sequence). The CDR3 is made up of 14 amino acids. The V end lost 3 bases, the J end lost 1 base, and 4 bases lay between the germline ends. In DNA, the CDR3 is TGTGCCAGCAGCTTCTCGTCTGGGGCCAACGTCCTGACTTTC. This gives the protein CASSFSSGANVLTF.

The CDR3 nucleotides read TGTGCCAGCAGCCCGAGAGCGGGGGGCGCCTACAATGAGCAGTTCTTC. As protein: CASSPRAGGAYNEQFF. The chain recombines TRBV9 with TRBJ2-1; 9 bases agree with TRBD2. CDR1 is SGDLS, CDR2 YYNGEE, per germline. This CDR3 has 16 amino acids. V lost 4 bases and J lost 2; bases outside the gene matches: 7.

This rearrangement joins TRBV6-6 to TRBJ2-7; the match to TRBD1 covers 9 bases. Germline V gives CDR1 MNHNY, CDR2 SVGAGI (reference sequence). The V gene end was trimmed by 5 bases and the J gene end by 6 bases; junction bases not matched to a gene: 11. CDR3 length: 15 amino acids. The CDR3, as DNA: TGTGCCAGCAGTCATGGACAGGGGTTTATCGGCGAGCAGTACTTC. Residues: CASSHGQGFIGEQYF.

CDR3 sequence reads: CASSATSGGTDTQYF. The CDR3 nucleotides are TGTGCCAGCAGTGCGACTAGCGGGGGGACAGATACGCAGTATTTT. V usage is TRBV27 and J usage is TRBJ2-3; 13 positions match TRBD2. The CDR3 totals 15 residues. The germline gives CDR1 MNHEY, CDR2 SMNVEV (reference sequence). With V trimmed by 5 bases and J by 3 bases, 2 bases remained unmatched.

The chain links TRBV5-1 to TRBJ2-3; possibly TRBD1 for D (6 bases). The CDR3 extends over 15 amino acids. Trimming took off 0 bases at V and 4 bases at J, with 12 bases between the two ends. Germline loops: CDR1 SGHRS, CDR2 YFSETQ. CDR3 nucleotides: TGCGCCAGCAGCTTGGGAGGGGGAACCGCAGATACGCAGTATTTT. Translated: CASSLGGGTADTQYF.

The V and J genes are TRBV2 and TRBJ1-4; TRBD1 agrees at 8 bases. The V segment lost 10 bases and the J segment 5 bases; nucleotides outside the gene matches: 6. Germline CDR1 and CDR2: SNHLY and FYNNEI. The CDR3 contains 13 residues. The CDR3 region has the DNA TGTGCCACCGACAGGGGCGGAAATGAAAAACTGTTTTTT. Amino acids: CATDRGGNEKLFF.

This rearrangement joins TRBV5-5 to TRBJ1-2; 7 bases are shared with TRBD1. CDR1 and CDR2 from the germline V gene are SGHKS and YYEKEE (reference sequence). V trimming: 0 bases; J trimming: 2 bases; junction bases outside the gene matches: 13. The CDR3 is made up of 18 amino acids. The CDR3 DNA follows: TGTGCCAGCAGCTTGGACGGTCCGGGAGGGGGCCGAAACTATGGCTACACCTTC. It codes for CASSLDGPGGGRNYGYTF.

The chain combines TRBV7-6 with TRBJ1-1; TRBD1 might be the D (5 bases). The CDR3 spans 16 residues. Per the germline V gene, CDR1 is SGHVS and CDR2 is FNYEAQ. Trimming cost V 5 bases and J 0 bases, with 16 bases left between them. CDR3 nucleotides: TGTGCCAGCAGCCTCGGGGGGGGGTATATGAACACTGAAGCTTTCTTT. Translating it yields CASSLGGGYMNTEAFF.

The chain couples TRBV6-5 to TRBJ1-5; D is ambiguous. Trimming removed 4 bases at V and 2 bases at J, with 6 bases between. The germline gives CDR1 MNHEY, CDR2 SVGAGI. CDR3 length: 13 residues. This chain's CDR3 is CASSSLRNQPQHF. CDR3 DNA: TGTGCCAGCAGTTCCCTCCGCAATCAGCCCCAGCATTTT.

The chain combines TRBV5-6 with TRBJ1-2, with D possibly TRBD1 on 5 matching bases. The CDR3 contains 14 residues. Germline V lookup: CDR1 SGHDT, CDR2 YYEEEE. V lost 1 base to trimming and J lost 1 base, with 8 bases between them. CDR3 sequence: CASSLIDSNYGYTF. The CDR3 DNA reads TGTGCCAGCAGCTTGATAGACAGTAACTATGGCTACACCTTC.

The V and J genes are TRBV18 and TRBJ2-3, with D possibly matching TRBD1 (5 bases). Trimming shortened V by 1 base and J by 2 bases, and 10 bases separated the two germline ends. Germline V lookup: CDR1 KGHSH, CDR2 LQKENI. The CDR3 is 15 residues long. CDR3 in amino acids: CASSPQKGDTDTQYF. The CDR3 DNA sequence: TGTGCCAGCTCACCACAAAAAGGGGACACAGATACGCAGTATTTT. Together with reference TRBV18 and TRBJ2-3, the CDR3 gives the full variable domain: NAGVMQNPRHLVRRRGQEARLRCSPMKGHSHVYWYRQLPEEGLKFMVYLQKENIIDESGMPKERFSAEFPKEGPSILRIQQVVRGDSAAYFCASSPQKGDTDTQYFGPGTRLTVL.

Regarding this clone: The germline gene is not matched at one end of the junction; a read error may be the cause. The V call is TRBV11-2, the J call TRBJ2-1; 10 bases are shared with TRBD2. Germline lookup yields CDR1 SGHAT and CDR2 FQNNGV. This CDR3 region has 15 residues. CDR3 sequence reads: CASKIAGGPGNEQFF. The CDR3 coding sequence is TGTGCGAGCAAAATAGCGGGGGGCCCCGGCAATGAGCAGTTCTTC.

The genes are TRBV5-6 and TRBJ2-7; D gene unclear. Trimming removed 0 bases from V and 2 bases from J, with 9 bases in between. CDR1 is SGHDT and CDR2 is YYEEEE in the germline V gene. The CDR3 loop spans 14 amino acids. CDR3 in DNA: TGTGCCAGCAGCTTGGTGGGCAGCCCCTACGAGCAGTACTTC. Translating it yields CASSLVGSPYEQYF.

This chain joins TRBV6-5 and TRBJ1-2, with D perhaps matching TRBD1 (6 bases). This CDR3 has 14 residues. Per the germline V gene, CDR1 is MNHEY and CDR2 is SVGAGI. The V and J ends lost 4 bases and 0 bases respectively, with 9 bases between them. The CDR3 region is CASSFSGANYGYTF. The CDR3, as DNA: TGTGCCAGCAGTTTTTCAGGGGCTAACTATGGCTACACCTTC.

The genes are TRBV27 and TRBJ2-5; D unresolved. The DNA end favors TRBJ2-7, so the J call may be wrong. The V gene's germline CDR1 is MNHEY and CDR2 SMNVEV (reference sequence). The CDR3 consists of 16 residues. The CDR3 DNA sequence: TGTGCCAGCAGCTTAGATTGGAATCCTGGGCGCTACGAGCAGTACTTC. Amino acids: CASSLDWNPGRYEQYF.

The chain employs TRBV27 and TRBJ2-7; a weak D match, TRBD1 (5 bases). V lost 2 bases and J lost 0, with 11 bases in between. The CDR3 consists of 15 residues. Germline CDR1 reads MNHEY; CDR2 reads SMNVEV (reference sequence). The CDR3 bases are TGTGCCAGCAGTTTAATGTCAGGGTCCTCCTACGAGCAGTACTTC. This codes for CASSLMSGSSYEQYF.

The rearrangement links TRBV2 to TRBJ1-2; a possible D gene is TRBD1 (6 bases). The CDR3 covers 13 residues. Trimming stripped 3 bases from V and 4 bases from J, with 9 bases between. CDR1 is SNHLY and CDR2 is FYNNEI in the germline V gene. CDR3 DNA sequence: TGTGCCAGCAGTGATGAGGGGGTCTATGGCTACACCTTC. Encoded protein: CASSDEGVYGYTF.

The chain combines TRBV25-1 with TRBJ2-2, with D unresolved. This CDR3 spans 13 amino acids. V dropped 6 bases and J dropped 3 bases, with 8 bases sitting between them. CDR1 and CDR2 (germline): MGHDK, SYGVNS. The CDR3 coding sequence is TGTGCCAGCAGAAGCCTAGACACCGGGGAGCTGTTTTTT. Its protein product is CASRSLDTGELFF. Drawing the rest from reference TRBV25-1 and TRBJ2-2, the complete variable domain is EADIYQTPRYLVIGTGKKITLECSQTMGHDKMYWYQQDPGMELHLIHYSYGVNSTEKGDLSSESTVSRIRTEHFPLTLESARPSHTSQYLCASRSLDTGELFFGEGSRLTVL.

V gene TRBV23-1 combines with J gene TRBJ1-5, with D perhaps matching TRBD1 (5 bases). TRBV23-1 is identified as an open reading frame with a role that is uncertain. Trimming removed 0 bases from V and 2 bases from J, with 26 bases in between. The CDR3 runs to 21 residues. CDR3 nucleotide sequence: TGCGCCAGCAGTCAATCTCCGGAGATGGGGGGGGGTTTTTGCGGCAATCAGCCCCAGCATTTT. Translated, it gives CASSQSPEMGGGFCGNQPQHF.

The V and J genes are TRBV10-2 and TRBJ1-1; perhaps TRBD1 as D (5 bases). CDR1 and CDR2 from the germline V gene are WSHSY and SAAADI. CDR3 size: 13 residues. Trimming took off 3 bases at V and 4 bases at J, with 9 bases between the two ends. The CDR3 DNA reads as TGCGCCAGCAGTGATGGGGCTGGCACTGAAGCTTTCTTT. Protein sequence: CASSDGAGTEAFF.

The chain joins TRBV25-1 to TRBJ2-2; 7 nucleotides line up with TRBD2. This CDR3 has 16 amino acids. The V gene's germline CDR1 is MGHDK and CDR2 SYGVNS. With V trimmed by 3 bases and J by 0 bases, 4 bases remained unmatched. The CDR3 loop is CASSDVRGANTGELFF. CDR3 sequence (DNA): TGTGCCAGCAGTGACGTACGGGGGGCGAACACCGGGGAGCTGTTTTTT.

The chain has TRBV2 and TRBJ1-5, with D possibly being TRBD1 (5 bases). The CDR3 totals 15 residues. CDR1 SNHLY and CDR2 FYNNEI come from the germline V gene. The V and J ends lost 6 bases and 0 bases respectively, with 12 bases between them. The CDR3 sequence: CASSPGENSNQPQHF. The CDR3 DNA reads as TGTGCCAGCAGCCCGGGGGAGAATAGCAATCAGCCCCAGCATTTT.

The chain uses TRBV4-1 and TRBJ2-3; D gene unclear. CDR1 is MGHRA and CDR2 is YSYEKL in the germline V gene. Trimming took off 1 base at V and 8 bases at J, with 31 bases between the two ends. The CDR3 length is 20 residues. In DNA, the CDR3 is TGCGCCAGCAGCCAAGTGATCTCGGTTTGGGCTGCCCCCCCCTCAGGTACGCAGTATTTT. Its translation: CASSQVISVWAAPPSGTQYF.

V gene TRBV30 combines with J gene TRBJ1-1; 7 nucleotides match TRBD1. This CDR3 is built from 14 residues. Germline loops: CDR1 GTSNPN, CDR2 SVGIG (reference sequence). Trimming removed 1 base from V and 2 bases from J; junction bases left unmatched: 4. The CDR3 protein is CAWSGDRVNTEAFF. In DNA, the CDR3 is TGTGCCTGGAGTGGGGACAGAGTAAACACTGAAGCTTTCTTT.

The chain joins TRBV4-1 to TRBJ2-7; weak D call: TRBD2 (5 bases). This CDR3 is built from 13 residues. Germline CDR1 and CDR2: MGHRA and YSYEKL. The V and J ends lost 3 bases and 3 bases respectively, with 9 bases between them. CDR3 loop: CASSHADYYEQYF. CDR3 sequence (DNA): TGCGCCAGCAGCCACGCAGACTACTACGAGCAGTACTTC.